One and the same sample provided the 18 T cell receptor beta chains below, sequenced in a study of spatial heterogeneity in lung cancer. Study-level points and caveats: Intratumoral expanded alpha and beta TCR counts were found to track tumor mutation counts.

Which antigens these TCRs recognize remains unknown. MiXCR, run by TCRdb on the 5' RACE reads, gives a single entry per CDR3 protein. The sample has roughly 5,100 distinct CDR3 sequences, 8.4% seen once. Time point denoted: sample taken at primary tumor resection. Sample: lung tumor tissue, taken at surgery. Receptor source: a female donor with early-stage non-small cell lung cancer.

This clonotype was counted at least ten times. The rearrangement links TRBV3-1 to TRBJ1-2, with D possibly TRBD1 on 5 matching bases. Germline V gene data show CDR1 as LGHDT and CDR2 as YNNKEL (reference sequence). This CDR3 region has 15 residues. V lost 0 bases, J lost 7 bases, and 15 bases lay in between. DNA of the CDR3: TGTGCCAGCAGCCAAGATCTTATCGGGGGTAGTGGCTACACCTTC. Translation: CASSQDLIGGSGYTF.

This clonotype was seen at least ten times. This rearrangement joins TRBV3-1 to TRBJ2-5; 11 nucleotides agree with TRBD2. This CDR3 has 15 amino acids. CDR1 and CDR2 from the germline V gene are LGHDT and YNNKEL (reference sequence). V shed 5 bases and J 5 bases; nucleotides not matched to a gene: 7. This chain's CDR3 is CASSNSGGAVETQYF. For the CDR3, the DNA is TGTGCCAGCAGCAATAGCGGGGGGGCCGTGGAGACCCAGTACTTC.

This clonotype was seen repeatedly, ten times or more. The V gene is TRBV5-1, the J gene TRBJ2-7, with TRBD1 matching 9 bases. The CDR3 length is 18 residues. Germline V lookup: CDR1 SGHRS, CDR2 YFSETQ. V was clipped by 0 bases and J by 0 bases; unmatched bases: 10. The CDR3 DNA reads as TGCGCCAGCAGCTTGGGGCCGACAGGGGGTCTCCTCTCCTACGAGCAGTACTTC. Translation gives CASSLGPTGGLLSYEQYF. Together with reference TRBV5-1 and TRBJ2-7, the CDR3 gives the full variable domain: KAGVTQTPRYLIKTRGQQVTLSCSPISGHRSVSWYQQTPGQGLQFLFEYFSETQRNKGNFPGRFSGRQFSNSRSEMNVSTLELGDSALYLCASSLGPTGGLLSYEQYFGPGTRLTVT.

CDR3 protein: CASSLLGAEETQYF. The DNA for the CDR3 is TGTGCCAGCAGTCTACTTGGGGCTGAAGAGACCCAGTACTTC. V usage is TRBV28 and J usage is TRBJ2-5; D is perhaps TRBD1 (5 bases). The germline CDR1 and CDR2 sequences are MDHEN and SYDVKM. The CDR3 contains 14 residues. The ends were cut back, 5 bases at V and 3 bases at J, with 13 bases in the middle.

This clonotype is classed as medium-sized. The chain uses TRBV28 and TRBJ2-7; D gene unclear. The germline V and J ends were trimmed by 8 bases and 7 bases, with 12 bases remaining between them. The CDR3 covers 11 residues. Germline CDR1 MDHEN, CDR2 SYDVKM. CDR3: CASSPGWEQYF. The CDR3 DNA sequence: TGTGCCAGCTCCCCGGGCTGGGAGCAGTACTTC.

The rearrangement joins TRBV3-1 to TRBJ2-5; 7 positions agree with TRBD1. The germline CDR1 and CDR2 sequences are LGHDT and YNNKEL (reference sequence). The CDR3 consists of 15 residues. V trimming: 5 bases; J trimming: 3 bases; junction bases outside the gene matches: 9. CDR3 sequence: CASSTRQGRKETQYF. CDR3 sequence (DNA): TGTGCCAGCAGCACCCGACAGGGTAGGAAAGAGACCCAGTACTTC.

A word on this clonotype: This sequence may be a read error, since a much larger clone differs from it by one base. The chain couples TRBV20-1 to TRBJ2-7, with D perhaps assigned TRBD1 or TRBD2 (6 bases each). The CDR3 covers 13 residues. Per germline, CDR1 DFQATT and CDR2 SNEGSKA (reference sequence). The CDR3 bases are TGCAGTGTCTACGCGGGACACACCTACGAGCGGTACTTC. Translating it yields CSVYAGHTYERYF.

By sample share, this clonotype is medium-sized. V usage is TRBV29-1 and J usage is TRBJ1-1; unclear D gene. V lost 4 bases and J lost 6, with 18 bases in between. Germline V lookup: CDR1 SQVTM, CDR2 ANQGSEA. CDR3 length: 14 amino acids. This CDR3 is CSVAMGNTGAEAFF. The CDR3, as DNA: TGCAGCGTTGCGATGGGAAACACGGGAGCTGAAGCTTTCTTT.

This chain uses TRBV20-1 with TRBJ2-1, with a possible D match to TRBD1 (6 bases). The V and J ends lost 5 bases and 0 bases respectively, with 11 bases between them. The CDR3 extends over 14 amino acids. Germline V lookup: CDR1 DFQATT, CDR2 SNEGSKA (reference sequence). The CDR3 coding sequence is TGCAGTGCTCAGGACAGAATCTCCTACAATGAGCAGTTCTTC. It codes for CSAQDRISYNEQFF.

The chain combines TRBV2 with TRBJ2-3; TRBD2 matches at 14 bases. V shed 7 bases, J shed 1 base, and the junction held 7 bases outside the gene matches. Germline V gene lookup returns CDR1 SNHLY and CDR2 FYNNEI. The CDR3 consists of 17 residues. CDR3 region: CASTGTSGGSRTDTQYF. CDR3 in DNA: TGTGCCAGCACCGGGACTAGCGGGGGCTCTCGCACAGATACGCAGTATTTT.

Within the sample, this clonotype is medium-sized (0.01 to 0.1%). CDR3 DNA sequence: TGCGCCAGCAGGGCAGGGATCCACACCGGGGAGCTGTTTTTT. Translated, it gives CASRAGIHTGELFF. The genes are TRBV10-2 and TRBJ2-2, with D maybe TRBD1 (5 bases). The CDR3 runs to 14 residues. Germline V gives CDR1 WSHSY, CDR2 SAAADI. With 6 bases removed from V and 3 bases from J, the gap between germline ends came to 11 bases.

In its sample, this clonotype ranks as medium-sized. This chain links TRBV9 with TRBJ2-7, with D possibly being TRBD1 or TRBD2 (6 bases each). The germline V gene has CDR1 SGDLS and CDR2 YYNGEE. Trimming removed 0 bases from V and 0 bases from J, with 13 bases in between. This CDR3 spans 16 amino acids. The DNA of the CDR3 is TGTGCCAGCAGCGTAGGGTCGGGGGCGAGCTCCTACGAGCAGTACTTC. Its protein is CASSVGSGASSYEQYF.

In this sample, this clonotype is medium-sized. This sequence joins TRBV28 and TRBJ2-7; D is possibly TRBD1 (5 bases). The length of the CDR3 is 12 residues. Germline lookup yields CDR1 MDHEN and CDR2 SYDVKM. Trimming stripped 11 bases from V and 6 bases from J, with 17 bases between. The CDR3 region is CALRGRVGEQYF. CDR3 nucleotide sequence: TGTGCCCTTAGAGGCAGGGTGGGCGAGCAGTACTTC.

In its sample, this clonotype was seen many times. V is TRBV7-2 and J is TRBJ1-2; D uncertain. Per germline, CDR1 SGHTA and CDR2 FQGNSA. V was pared by 1 base and J by 4 bases, with 13 bases between. The CDR3 is 15 amino acids. The CDR3 sequence is CASSLDVAATYGYTF. In DNA, the CDR3 is TGTGCCAGCAGCTTAGATGTGGCTGCTACCTATGGCTACACCTTC.

By share of the sample, this clonotype is medium-sized (0.01 to 0.1%). The chain employs TRBV5-1 and TRBJ1-1; D gene ambiguous. Germline CDR1 and CDR2: SGHRS and YFSETQ. The CDR3 spans 12 residues. V lost 0 bases and J lost 9, with 9 bases in between. The CDR3 DNA follows: TGCGCCAGCAGCTTGGAAGGTGGGAAAGCTTTCTTT. Translation gives CASSLEGGKAFF.

The chain links TRBV7-3 to TRBJ2-5; weak D call: TRBD2 (6 bases). The CDR3 has 17 residues. CDR1 and CDR2 (germline): SGHTA, FQGTGA. With 0 bases removed from V and 1 base from J, the gap between germline ends came to 15 bases. The CDR3 region is CASSLTGRPAVQETQYF. In DNA form, the CDR3 reads TGTGCCAGCAGCTTAACGGGGAGGCCAGCGGTCCAAGAGACCCAGTACTTC.

The chain combines TRBV7-3 with TRBJ1-6; 10 bases map to TRBD1. The CDR3 runs to 15 residues. J lost 10 bases, V lost 1 base, and 4 bases had no gene match. CDR1 is SGHTA and CDR2 is FQGTGA in the germline V gene. The CDR3 DNA reads TGTGCCAGCAGCTTAAGAGGGACAGGGGAGTCACCCCTCCACTTT. This translates into CASSLRGTGESPLHF.

In its sample, this clonotype is medium-sized. The chain combines TRBV19 with TRBJ1-2; D possibly corresponds to TRBD1 (6 bases). Trimming pared 7 bases from V and 8 bases from J, leaving 17 bases between. The CDR3 is 13 residues long. CDR1 and CDR2 from the germline V gene are LNHDA and SQIVND (reference sequence). CDR3 region: CASTIGPGEGYTF. As DNA, the CDR3 is TGTGCCAGTACCATTGGGCCAGGGGAAGGCTACACCTTC.